This T cell receptor beta chain comes out of a study of T and B cells in COVID-19 patients. For the study at large: Recovered patients mostly had mild to moderate COVID-19 managed as outpatients.

This clonotype was observed many times. What it binds is unknown. TRB was amplified from approximately 250-500 ng of blood genomic DNA. V was cut by 2 bases and J by 8 bases, with 15 bases left in between. The germline gives CDR1 MNHEY, CDR2 SMNVEV (reference sequence). The CDR3 is 14 amino acids. Overall study findings and caveats: Of 2,331 TCR clusters found only in the recovered cohort, 31 had low generation probability. Symptomatic-phase blood samples from mildly ill patients and early samples from severe cases were scarce. Highly clonal in active COVID-19, TRB repertoires exceeded healthy-donor diversity and richness at recovery.

BIOMED2 TRB-A/B primer pools were used in multiplex TRB PCR. From the multiplex PCR reads, TCRdb called clonotypes with MiXCR, one entry per CDR3 protein. Of some 5,200 distinct CDR3 sequences in the sample, roughly 23% were seen once. The source of this sequence is a human donor with active COVID-19. The sequencing input was blood. The chain combines TRBV27 with TRBJ1-2; D is unclear. The CDR3 DNA reads TGTGCCAGCAGTTTACGGTCCCAGGCTTTGGGCTACACCTTC. This encodes CASSLRSQALGYTF.